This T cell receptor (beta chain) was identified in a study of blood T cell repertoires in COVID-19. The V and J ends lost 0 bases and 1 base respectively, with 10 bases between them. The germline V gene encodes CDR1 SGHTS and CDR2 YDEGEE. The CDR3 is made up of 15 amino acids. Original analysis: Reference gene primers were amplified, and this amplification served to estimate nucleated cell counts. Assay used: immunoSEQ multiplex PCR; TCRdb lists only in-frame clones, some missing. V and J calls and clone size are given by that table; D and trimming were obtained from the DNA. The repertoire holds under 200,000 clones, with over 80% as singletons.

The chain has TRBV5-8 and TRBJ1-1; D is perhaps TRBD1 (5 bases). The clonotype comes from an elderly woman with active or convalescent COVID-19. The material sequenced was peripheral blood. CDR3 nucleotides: TGTGCCAGCAGCTTGGGTACGGGGGGGAACACTGAAGCTTTCTTT. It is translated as CASSLGTGGNTEAFF. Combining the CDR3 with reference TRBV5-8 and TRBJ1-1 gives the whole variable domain EAGVTQSPTHLIKTRGQQATLRCSPISGHTSVYWYQQALGLGLQFLLWYDEGEERNRGNFPPRFSGRQFPNYSSELNVNALELEDSALYLCASSLGTGGNTEAFFGQGTRLTVV.